The present TCR beta chain was sequenced within a study of early T cells in non-severe SARS-CoV-2 infection. Separate cDNA molecules each had unique molecular identifiers attached to them. TCRdb re-called the 5' RACE reads with MiXCR, one entry per CDR3 protein. The top ten hold about 1.2% of the sample, which has just over 60,000 distinct CDR3 sequences, approximately 9.3% seen once. In the case of this clonotype: What it binds is unknown.

This CDR3 has 13 amino acids. Trimming removed 5 bases from V and 8 bases from J, with 15 bases in between. The V gene's germline CDR1 is MGHRA and CDR2 YSYEKL. Study-wide results and caveats: Clonotype matching in VDJdb favored anti-spike CD8 responses and did not capture private and CD4 specificities.

The chain uses TRBV4-1 and TRBJ1-1; no clear D. Input material: whole blood. This receptor was identified in an adult who was a healthcare worker with PCR-confirmed SARS-CoV-2 infection or an uninfected control (not recorded which). CDR3 nucleotides: TGCGCCAGCAGCGTGTCGTCGTTACAAGAAGCTTTCTTT. Encoded protein: CASSVSSLQEAFF.